Following are 27 T cell receptor beta chains from one sample sequenced in a study of blood T cell repertoires in COVID-19. Libraries were prepared by immunoSEQ multiplex PCR; TCRdb keeps only in-frame clonotypes and omits some of them. The sample contains 100,000 or so clones, roughly 72% of which appear only once. Sequencing was done on a sample of peripheral blood. Receptors originate from a man older than 75 with acute or convalescent COVID-19.

This chain links TRBV29-1 with TRBJ2-1; D gene unclear. CDR1 SQVTM and CDR2 ANQGSEA come from the germline V gene. The length of the CDR3 is 14 residues. CDR3 in amino acids: CSAHPPTSYNEQFF. DNA of the CDR3: TGCAGTGCCCACCCTCCTACTTCCTACAATGAGCAGTTCTTC.

The gene calls are TRBV7-2 and TRBJ1-5; 8 bases fit TRBD1. V was clipped by 5 bases and J by 2 bases; unmatched bases: 2. Germline V gene sequence: CDR1 SGHTA, CDR2 FQGNSA. CDR3 size: 14 residues. DNA of the CDR3: TGTGCCAGCAGCACCAGGGGGCGCAATCAGCCCCAGCATTTT. As protein: CASSTRGRNQPQHF.

The rearrangement uses TRBV7-9 and TRBJ2-2; D is unclear. The CDR3 has 12 amino acids. Germline V CDR1 and CDR2: SEHNR, FQNEAQ (reference sequence). The V end lost 3 bases, the J end lost 7 bases, and 6 bases lay between the germline ends. For the CDR3, the DNA is TGTGCCAGCAGCTTCGGCGGCGGGGAGCTGTTTTTT. It translates to CASSFGGGELFF. The entire variable domain, with the rest obtained from reference TRBV7-9 and TRBJ2-2, is as follows: DTGVSQNPRHKITKRGQNVTFRCDPISEHNRLYWYRQTLGQGPEFLTYFQNEAQLEKSRLLSDRFSAERPKGSFSTLEIQRTEQGDSAMYLCASSFGGGELFFGEGSRLTVL.

This clone was seen a few times. The chain employs TRBV5-5 and TRBJ1-5; D gene unclear. V gave up 2 bases and J gave up 0 bases, with 6 bases separating them. This CDR3 region has 14 residues. Per germline, CDR1 SGHKS and CDR2 YYEKEE (reference sequence). This CDR3 is CASSLADSNQPQHF. CDR3 DNA: TGTGCCAGCAGCTTAGCCGATAGCAATCAGCCCCAGCATTTT.

This chain links TRBV25-1 with TRBJ2-3, with D tentatively TRBD2 (5 bases). The germline V gene encodes CDR1 MGHDK and CDR2 SYGVNS. V was cut by 8 bases and J by 0 bases, with 9 bases left in between. This CDR3 is 13 amino acids long. The CDR3 region has the DNA TGTGCCAGCGGGGAGTTGAGCACAGATACGCAGTATTTT. Translated: CASGELSTDTQYF.

J is TRBJ1-5 and V is TRBV15; the D gene is possibly TRBD1 (5 bases). This CDR3 is built from 14 residues. Germline-derived CDR1 and CDR2 are LNHNV and YYDKDF (reference sequence). Trimming removed 5 bases at V and 2 bases at J, with 10 bases between. The CDR3 region has the DNA TGTGCCACCAGCCGGTTAGGGGGCAATCAGCCCCAGCATTTT. Residues: CATSRLGGNQPQHF.

The chain carries TRBV3-1 (or the pseudogene TRBV3-2) and TRBJ1-5; D is ambiguous. This CDR3 spans 13 amino acids. V lost 0 bases to trimming and J lost 6 bases, with 6 bases between them. Germline-derived CDR1 and CDR2 are LGHDT and YNNKEL (reference sequence). CDR3 loop: CASSQDHVQPQHF. The CDR3 DNA sequence: TGTGCCAGCAGCCAAGACCATGTTCAGCCCCAGCATTTT.

The V call is TRBV7-2, the J call TRBJ1-2, with D possibly being TRBD1 (6 bases). The CDR3 sequence is 15 residues long. Trimming pared 4 bases from V and 2 bases from J, leaving 14 bases between. CDR1 SGHTA and CDR2 FQGNSA come from the germline V gene. The CDR3 reads CASSSRGQTNYGYTF. The DNA for the CDR3 is TGTGCCAGCAGCTCCAGGGGCCAGACGAACTATGGCTACACCTTC.

The V and J genes are TRBV28 and TRBJ2-7; D unclear. The germline V and J ends were trimmed by 7 bases and 0 bases, with 13 bases remaining between them. Germline-derived CDR1 and CDR2 are MDHEN and SYDVKM. CDR3 length equals 14 residues. The chain's CDR3 is CASTLARHSYEQYF. The CDR3, as DNA: TGTGCCAGCACCCTGGCTAGGCACTCCTACGAGCAGTACTTC.

The J gene is TRBJ2-1, the V gene TRBV27; 8 positions match TRBD2. Germline V gene sequence: CDR1 MNHEY, CDR2 SMNVEV (reference sequence). The CDR3 loop spans 16 amino acids. With V trimmed by 6 bases and J by 7 bases, 14 bases remained unmatched. CDR3 amino acids: CASSLPLAGSTNEQFF. CDR3 bases: TGTGCCAGCAGCCTACCTTTAGCGGGATCCACTAATGAGCAGTTCTTC.

The chain combines TRBV7-2 with TRBJ1-1; D may be TRBD1 (5 bases). V was trimmed by 1 base and J by 3 bases, leaving 6 bases between them. The CDR3 totals 13 residues. The germline V gene has CDR1 SGHTA and CDR2 FQGNSA. In nucleotides, the CDR3 is TGTGCCAGCAGCTTAGAAGGGGACACTGAAGCTTTCTTT. Protein product: CASSLEGDTEAFF.

The chain uses TRBV3-1 (or the pseudogene TRBV3-2) and TRBJ2-1, with 8 nucleotides matching TRBD1. The germline V gene has CDR1 LGHDT and CDR2 YNNKEL (reference sequence). The CDR3 runs to 15 residues. After removal of 4 bases from V and 5 bases from J, the junction contained 7 bases not matched to a gene. CDR3: CASSRGQGWDNEQFF. CDR3 in DNA: TGTGCCAGCAGCCGCGGACAGGGATGGGACAATGAGCAGTTCTTC.

This chain joins TRBV7-9 and TRBJ2-5, with a possible D match to TRBD2 (5 bases). CDR1 is SEHNR, CDR2 FQNEAQ, per germline (reference sequence). The CDR3 contains 16 residues. V lost 4 bases to trimming and J lost 2 bases, with 17 bases between them. CDR3 sequence reads: CASSYRERIQQETQYF. In DNA, the CDR3 is TGTGCCAGCAGCTACCGGGAAAGAATACAGCAAGAGACCCAGTACTTC.

This rearrangement joins TRBV29-1 to TRBJ1-2, with TRBD1 as a possible D gene (6 bases). Germline values: CDR1 SQVTM, CDR2 ANQGSEA. The CDR3 is made up of 10 amino acids. V was trimmed by 4 bases and J by 12 bases, leaving 12 bases between them. CDR3 nucleotide sequence: TGCAGCGTTGGGGCAGGGGACGACACCTTC. Translation: CSVGAGDDTF. The variable domain in full, with the rest retrieved from reference TRBV29-1 and TRBJ1-2, is SAVISQKPSRDICQRGTSLTIQCQVDSQVTMMFWYRQQPGQSLTLIATANQGSEATYESGFVIDKFPISRPNLTFSTLTVSNMSPEDSSIYLCSVGAGDDTFGSGTRLTVV.

This chain joins TRBV19 and TRBJ2-7, with D maybe TRBD2 (5 bases). Germline V gene data show CDR1 as LNHDA and CDR2 as SQIVND (reference sequence). Trimming removed 3 bases from V and 2 bases from J, with 11 bases in between. The CDR3 extends over 14 amino acids. CDR3 in DNA: TGTGCCAGTAGTATCGCGACGGGGACCTACGAGCAGTACTTC. It translates to CASSIATGTYEQYF.

The chain carries TRBV2 and TRBJ2-1, with D possibly matching TRBD2 (6 bases). This CDR3 is built from 16 residues. The V end lost 6 bases, the J end lost 5 bases, and 20 bases lay between the germline ends. The germline V gene encodes CDR1 SNHLY and CDR2 FYNNEI. CDR3 nucleotide sequence: TGTGCCAGCAGGCAATTCTCCGGGACTTCCAACAATGAGCAGTTCTTC. Its protein is CASRQFSGTSNNEQFF. Drawing the rest from reference TRBV2 and TRBJ2-1, the complete variable domain is EPEVTQTPSHQVTQMGQEVILRCVPISNHLYFYWYRQILGQKVEFLVSFYNNEISEKSEIFDDQFSVERPDGSNFTLKIRSTKLEDSAMYFCASRQFSGTSNNEQFFGPGTRLTVL.

This CDR3 is CASSLIAAQNTGELFF. The CDR3 DNA follows: TGTGCCAGCAGCTTAATAGCGGCCCAGAACACCGGGGAGCTGTTTTTT. The J gene is TRBJ2-2, the V gene TRBV7-2; D may be TRBD2 (6 bases). V dropped 2 bases and J dropped 1 base, with 11 bases sitting between them. The CDR3 loop spans 16 amino acids. Germline V lookup: CDR1 SGHTA, CDR2 FQGNSA.

The V and J genes are TRBV19 and TRBJ2-5, with 8 bases matching TRBD1. The CDR3 is made up of 13 amino acids. Germline V CDR1 and CDR2: LNHDA, SQIVND (reference sequence). The trim removed 5 bases at V and 4 bases at J, leaving 3 bases unmatched. The CDR3 loop reads CASSPTGGETQYF. DNA of the CDR3: TGTGCCAGTAGTCCAACAGGGGGAGAGACCCAGTACTTC.

The CDR3 spells CSARTGNNYGYTF. The CDR3 bases are TGCAGCGCCCGGACAGGGAATAACTATGGCTACACCTTC. This chain connects TRBV29-1 to TRBJ1-2, with TRBD1 matching over 8 bases. J gave up 1 base and V 7 bases, and 5 bases lay outside the gene matches. CDR3 length: 13 residues. Germline CDR1 reads SQVTM; CDR2 reads ANQGSEA.

The V call is TRBV28, the J call TRBJ1-5; 7 bases agree with TRBD1. V gave up 3 bases and J gave up 3 bases; unmatched junction bases: 5. From germline, CDR1 is MDHEN and CDR2 SYDVKM. The CDR3 runs 15 residues. The CDR3 coding sequence is TGTGCCAGCAGTTTCACAGGGGCAGACAATCAGCCCCAGCATTTT. Translation: CASSFTGADNQPQHF.

The chain has TRBV7-9 and TRBJ1-2; no clear D gene. The V end was cut by 4 bases, the J end by 8 bases, with 14 bases between. Germline lookup yields CDR1 SEHNR and CDR2 FQNEAQ (reference sequence). The CDR3 spans 13 residues. CDR3 in DNA: TGTGCCAGCAGCTCACTGACTTTTGGAGGCTACACCTTC. It is translated as CASSSLTFGGYTF.

The rearrangement joins TRBV7-2 to TRBJ2-3; 9 bases match TRBD2. The V and J ends lost 1 base and 4 bases, in that order; junction bases with no gene match: 3. CDR1 is SGHTA, CDR2 FQGNSA, per germline. This CDR3 region has 15 residues. CDR3 bases: TGTGCCAGCAGCTTAGGACTAGCGGTGGCAGATACGCAGTATTTT. Translated: CASSLGLAVADTQYF.

The genes are TRBV9 and TRBJ2-2; D is possibly TRBD1 (6 bases). The length of the CDR3 is 15 residues. Trimming removed 4 bases at V and 0 bases at J, with 10 bases between. CDR1 SGDLS and CDR2 YYNGEE come from the germline V gene. The CDR3 sequence is CASSRGQPNTGELFF. CDR3 nucleotides: TGTGCCAGCAGCCGTGGACAGCCGAACACCGGGGAGCTGTTTTTT.

The chain carries TRBV18 and TRBJ2-1; D is perhaps TRBD2 (6 bases). CDR1 is KGHSH and CDR2 is LQKENI in the germline V gene. The CDR3 spans 14 residues. Trimming left V 3 bases short and J 6 bases short, with 12 bases between. The CDR3 protein is CASSPYGSGNEQFF. CDR3 nucleotide sequence: TGTGCCAGCTCACCCTACGGGAGTGGCAATGAGCAGTTCTTC.

This chain uses TRBV5-1 with TRBJ2-3; possible D gene TRBD1, 5 bases. The V end was cut by 6 bases, the J end by 1 base, with 18 bases between. The CDR3 has 16 residues. The V gene's germline CDR1 is SGHRS and CDR2 YFSETQ. The CDR3 DNA reads as TGCGCCAGCAAAAGCAACGCCCAAGGGGGCACAGATACGCAGTATTTT. Translated, it gives CASKSNAQGGTDTQYF.

The CDR3 region is CASSVEGTGNQPQHF. CDR3 coding DNA: TGTGCCAGCAGCGTAGAAGGGACTGGCAATCAGCCCCAGCATTTT. This chain joins TRBV9 and TRBJ1-5; a weak D match, TRBD1 (5 bases). The V and J ends lost 0 bases and 2 bases respectively, with 9 bases between them. The CDR3 length is 15 residues. Germline V gene sequence: CDR1 SGDLS, CDR2 YYNGEE.

This clone was observed a single time. The V gene is TRBV9, the J gene TRBJ1-2; D might be TRBD1 (5 bases). Per germline, CDR1 SGDLS and CDR2 YYNGEE. CDR3 length equals 14 residues. V shed 3 bases and J shed 4 bases, with 13 bases lying between them. The CDR3 DNA reads TGTGCCAGCAGCGATTCTAGGGGCAGCTATGGCTACACCTTC. It encodes CASSDSRGSYGYTF.